This T cell receptor (beta chain) appears in the sequencing data of a study of molecular identifiers for immune sequencing clone quantification. Study outcomes and limitations: Spiked Jurkat TCR RNA equivalent to one cell reportedly surfaced among some 990,000 naive cells. The study found clones above 20 RNA copies held over 97% of effector molecules and under 1% in naive cells.

This clonotype was recorded at least ten times. Its cognate antigen is unknown. There are 14 residues in the CDR3. CDR1 is LGHNT and CDR2 is FRNRAP in the germline V gene. V was cut by 5 bases and J by 5 bases, with 15 bases left in between. Previously described methods and listed TCR primers were used for bulk TCR libraries. MiXCR, applied by TCRdb to the PCR reads, yields one record per CDR3 protein. Of some 590,000 distinct CDR3 sequences listed, less than 30% are singletons. The chain has TRBV12-5 and TRBJ1-1; no clear D gene. Sequences were obtained from naive CD8+ T cells from blood, with Jurkat cell RNA spiked in. The subset denotes: FACS-sorted CD8+CD4-CCR7+CD45RA+ naive T cells. The origin of this receptor is a human donor in good health. Some libraries in this study had Jurkat cell RNA spiked in. CDR3 sequence reads: CASGPSGGWTEAFF. CDR3 DNA: TGTGCTAGTGGTCCCTCGGGCGGGTGGACTGAAGCTTTCTTT.